The rows below give T cell receptor beta chains drawn from one sample of a study of radiation and T cells in renal cell carcinoma. The table came from immunoSEQ multiplex PCR; TCRdb's copy has only in-frame clones and leaves some out. The sample lists 100,000 to 150,000 clones; about four fifths were seen once. The sample in question was blood, obtained from a patient whose treatment included radiotherapy and nephrectomy. These receptors were taken from a woman aged 60 to 75 with renal cell carcinoma. Each CDR3 is given with its conserved first and last residue. The D gene is left open where the match is weak. The size field is filled for only some rows; it gives once, few, many or a size class.

V gene	D gene	J gene	clone size	CDR3 DNA	CDR3 protein
TRBV4-1	.	TRBJ2-1	.	TGCGCCAGCAGCCAAGAAGGGGGGGGCTTCAATGAGCAGTTCTTC	CASSQEGGGFNEQFF
TRBV9	TRBD1	TRBJ2-7	.	TGTGCCAGCAGCGTGTCACAGGGGGCTCTCTACGAGCAGTACTTC	CASSVSQGALYEQYF
TRBV7-8	.	TRBJ1-5	.	TGTGCCAGCAGTCAAATTGCAGGGATCAATCAGCCCCAGCATTTT	CASSQIAGINQPQHF
TRBV30	TRBD1	TRBJ1-2	.	TGTGCCTGGAACCTTGGACAGGGTTACGGCTACACCTTC	CAWNLGQGYGYTF
TRBV15	TRBD2	TRBJ2-3	.	TGTGCCACCAGCAGCCCTCTAGCGGGGGGCACAGATACGCAGTATTTT	CATSSPLAGGTDTQYF
TRBV30	.	TRBJ2-5	few	TGTGCCTGGAGTGAAAAAGAGACCCAGTACTTC	CAWSEKETQYF
TRBV25-1	.	TRBJ2-2	.	TGTGCCAGCAGTTCGATGACCGGGGAGCTGTTTTTT	CASSSMTGELFF
TRBV19	TRBD2	TRBJ2-2	.	TGTGCCAGTAGTAAGCGGGAGAAGGACGGGGAGCTGTTTTTT	CASSKREKDGELFF
TRBV6-1	TRBD2	TRBJ2-3	.	TGTGCCAGCAGTGAGCTAGCGGGGGCAGATACGCAGTATTTT	CASSELAGADTQYF
TRBV15	TRBD1	TRBJ1-5	.	TGTGCCACCAGCAGAGATACAGGGGGTCAGCCCCAGCATTTT	CATSRDTGGQPQHF
TRBV7-9	.	TRBJ2-7	once	TGTGCCAGCAGCGGACCCAGAGGGCCAGGTAACGAGCAGTACTTC	CASSGPRGPGNEQYF
TRBV15	.	TRBJ1-2	.	TGTGCCACCAGCATGGACCCTCCGGTGATCAACTATGGCTACACCTTC	CATSMDPPVINYGYTF
TRBV11-3	TRBD1	TRBJ1-1	.	TGTGCCAGCACTCCGGGACAGGGAAGTGGAAACACTGAAGCTTTCTTT	CASTPGQGSGNTEAFF
TRBV6-4	.	TRBJ2-1	.	TGTGCCAGCAGTCCGACACTAACGGACGGAAGGTTCTTC	CASSPTLTDGRFF
TRBV6-5	.	TRBJ1-3	.	TGTGCCACCACAGGAGCCGGCTCTGGAAACACCATATATTTT	CATTGAGSGNTIYF
TRBV19	.	TRBJ1-3	.	TGTGCCAGTAGTATACGGGGAAACACCATATATTTT	CASSIRGNTIYF
TRBV19	TRBD2	TRBJ2-2	.	TGTGCCAGTATTGGGACTAGCGGGGGGCGATGGACCGGGGAGCTGTTTTTT	CASIGTSGGRWTGELFF
TRBV2	.	TRBJ2-5	.	TGTGCCAGCTCGTGGACAGTACAAGAGACCCAGTACTTC	CASSWTVQETQYF
TRBV5-1	TRBD2	TRBJ2-1	few	TGCGCCAGCAGAGGTCTAGCGGGAGGAGTAAGAGGGTTCTTC	CASRGLAGGVRGFF
TRBV30	TRBD1	TRBJ2-3	.	TGTGCCTGGAGTGCATGGGGACAGGGAATTCGCACAGATACGCAGTATTTT	CAWSAWGQGIRTDTQYF
TRBV11-3	TRBD2	TRBJ2-1	.	TGTGCCAGCAGCTCACAAGCAGCGGGACCTTACAATGAGCAGTTCTTC	CASSSQAAGPYNEQFF
TRBV28	.	TRBJ1-2	.	TGTGCCAGCAGTTTTAGAGTGGGTGGCTACACCTTC	CASSFRVGGYTF
TRBV10-3	TRBD1	TRBJ2-7	.	TGTGCCATCAGTGAGGGACAGGGGGCGCGGGAGCAGTACTTC	CAISEGQGAREQYF
TRBV27	.	TRBJ1-1	.	TGTGCCAGCAGTTTATACCAAAGGGGAGTAAACACTGAAGCTTTCTTT	CASSLYQRGVNTEAFF
TRBV4-1	.	TRBJ2-3	.	TGCGCCAGCAGCCCCGACACAGATACGCAGTATTTT	CASSPDTDTQYF
TRBV19	.	TRBJ2-7	once	TGTGCCAGTAGTAAGGACGGTACCTACGAGCAGTACTTC	CASSKDGTYEQYF
TRBV11-2	.	TRBJ1-6	few	TGTGCCAGTCAATTCCGGGCTGTCTATAATTCACCCCTCCACTTT	CASQFRAVYNSPLHF
TRBV6-6	TRBD1	TRBJ1-3	once	TGTGCCAGCAGTTACCCCCGGACAGGGGCAGGAAACACCATATATTTT	CASSYPRTGAGNTIYF
TRBV2	.	TRBJ1-5	.	TGTGCCAGCAGTGAGGGAAATCAGCCCCAGCATTTT	CASSEGNQPQHF
TRBV4-1	.	TRBJ1-2	once	TGCGCCAGCAGCCTCTACGAGGGGCAGGGGCATGGCTACACCTTC	CASSLYEGQGHGYTF
TRBV6-1	.	TRBJ1-3	.	TGTGCCAGCGCCGTAGGGGGGGCTGGAAACACCATATATTTT	CASAVGGAGNTIYF
TRBV5-1	TRBD2	TRBJ2-7	.	TGCGCCAGCAGCTCTACTAGCGGGGGGCGAGACGAGCAGTACTTC	CASSSTSGGRDEQYF
TRBV2	TRBD1	TRBJ2-2	.	TGTGCCATAGACCCCGGGACAGGGGTTTCCGGGGAGCTGTTTTTT	CAIDPGTGVSGELFF
TRBV19	.	TRBJ2-1	few	TGTGCCAGTAGTATAGGAAGAGTAGTGAATGAGCAGTTCTTC	CASSIGRVVNEQFF
TRBV18	.	TRBJ2-3	.	TGTGCCAGCTCACCCCTAGAAGGGGGTGGGGCAGATACGCAGTATTTT	CASSPLEGGGADTQYF
TRBV7-9	TRBD1	TRBJ2-7	once	TGTGCCAGCAGCGCGACAGGGGGAGCCTACGAGCAGTACTTC	CASSATGGAYEQYF
TRBV2	.	TRBJ1-1	once	TGTGCCAGCATTCCAAACAGGGAAACCACTGAAGCTTTCTTT	CASIPNRETTEAFF
TRBV2	TRBD1	TRBJ1-5	few	TGTGCCAGCAGTGGACAGGGTGTTTTTCAGCCCCAGCATTTT	CASSGQGVFQPQHF
TRBV28	TRBD1	TRBJ1-2	.	TGTGCCAGCAGTAGGACAGGGAGATATGGCTACACCTTC	CASSRTGRYGYTF
TRBV29-1	.	TRBJ2-7	.	TGCAGCGTTAAGGCCCAGGGGTACGAGCAGTACTTC	CSVKAQGYEQYF
TRBV7-9	.	TRBJ1-2	.	TGTGCCAGCAGCTTAACAGGGACGGACGGCTACACCTTC	CASSLTGTDGYTF
TRBV7-3	.	TRBJ2-2	few	TGTGCCAGCAGGGTTTCATCGGGACAGAACACCGGGGAGCTGTTTTTT	CASRVSSGQNTGELFF
TRBV4-1	.	TRBJ2-4	.	TGCGCCAGCAGCGCCACCGACAGCCCCCAAAACATTCAGTACTTC	CASSATDSPQNIQYF